This T cell receptor beta chain comes out of a study of blood T cell repertoires in COVID-19. As for the study in general: PBMCs, B-cell-depleted T cells, or T cells were the source of the cDNA or gDNA that made up the material.

In the original workflow: Nucleated cell counts were estimated from reference gene primer amplification. Libraries were prepared by immunoSEQ multiplex PCR; TCRdb keeps only in-frame clonotypes and omits some of them. V and J calls and clone size are those listed in that table; D and trimming were worked out from the DNA. The sample carries over 200,000 clones, just over 90% recorded once. This TCR was sampled from a man younger than 40 with acute or convalescent COVID-19. Sequenced: peripheral blood.

CDR3 nucleotide sequence: TGTGCCAGCACGACTAGCGGGGGGGCCGGGGAGCTGTTTTTT. Its protein is CASTTSGGAGELFF. The J gene is TRBJ2-2, the V gene TRBV7-2; 14 bases line up with TRBD2. CDR3 size: 14 residues. V lost 7 bases and J lost 6; bases outside the gene matches: 1. Looked up from germline, CDR1 is SGHTA and CDR2 is FQGNSA.